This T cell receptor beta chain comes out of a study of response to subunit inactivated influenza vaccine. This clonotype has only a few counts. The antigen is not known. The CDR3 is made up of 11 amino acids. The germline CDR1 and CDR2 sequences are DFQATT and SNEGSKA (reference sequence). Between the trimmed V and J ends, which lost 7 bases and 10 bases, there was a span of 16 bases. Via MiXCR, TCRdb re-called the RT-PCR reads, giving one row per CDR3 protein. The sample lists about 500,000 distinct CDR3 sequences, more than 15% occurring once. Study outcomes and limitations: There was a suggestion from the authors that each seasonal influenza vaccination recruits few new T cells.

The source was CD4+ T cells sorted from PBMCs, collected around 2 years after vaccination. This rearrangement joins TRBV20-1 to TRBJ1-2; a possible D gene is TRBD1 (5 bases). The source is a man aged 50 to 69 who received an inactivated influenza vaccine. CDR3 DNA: TGCAGTGGGACGCAGGGCGAGGTCTACACCTTC. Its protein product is CSGTQGEVYTF.